This TCR beta chain was documented in a study of T-cell memory formation after mild COVID-19. Findings of the study overall: Contracting CD4+ clones were located mainly in CM and EM, and CD8+ clones in EMRA.

Remarks on this clonotype: Its specificity is unknown.

The V end lost 3 bases, the J end lost 5 bases, and 7 bases lay between the germline ends. Germline CDR1 and CDR2: SGDLS and YYNGEE. The CDR3 has 12 amino acids. TCRdb passed the 5' RACE reads through MiXCR, listing each CDR3 protein once. The sample includes 250,000 to 350,000 distinct CDR3 sequences, around 15% of them seen just once. V gene TRBV9 combines with J gene TRBJ2-3; D may be TRBD2 (5 bases). This receptor was identified in a man aged 18 to 29 who had mild COVID-19 (a few samples of this study predate the infection). Cell type and time point are not known. Sequencing was carried out using PBMCs or a T cell subset sorted from them (not recorded which). The CDR3 protein is CASSAEGDTQYF. In DNA, the CDR3 is TGTGCCAGCAGCGCAGAGGGAGATACGCAGTATTTT.